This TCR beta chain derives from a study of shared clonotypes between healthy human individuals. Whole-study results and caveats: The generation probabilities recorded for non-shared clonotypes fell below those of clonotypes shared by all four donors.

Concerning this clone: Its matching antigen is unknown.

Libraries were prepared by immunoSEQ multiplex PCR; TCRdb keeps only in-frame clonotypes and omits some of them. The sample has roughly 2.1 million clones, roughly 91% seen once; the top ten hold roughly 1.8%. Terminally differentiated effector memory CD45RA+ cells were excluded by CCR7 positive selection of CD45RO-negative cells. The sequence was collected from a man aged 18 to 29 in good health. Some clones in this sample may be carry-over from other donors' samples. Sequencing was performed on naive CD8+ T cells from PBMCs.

CDR3 sequence reads: CASSSLGTSGTGELFF. In DNA, the CDR3 is TGTGCCAGCAGCTCGCTCGGGACTAGCGGTACCGGGGAGCTGTTTTTT. The chain employs TRBV9 and TRBJ2-2; 11 nucleotides line up with TRBD2. Per the germline V gene, CDR1 is SGDLS and CDR2 is YYNGEE. The CDR3 loop spans 16 amino acids. The trim removed 4 bases at V and 5 bases at J, leaving 7 bases unmatched.